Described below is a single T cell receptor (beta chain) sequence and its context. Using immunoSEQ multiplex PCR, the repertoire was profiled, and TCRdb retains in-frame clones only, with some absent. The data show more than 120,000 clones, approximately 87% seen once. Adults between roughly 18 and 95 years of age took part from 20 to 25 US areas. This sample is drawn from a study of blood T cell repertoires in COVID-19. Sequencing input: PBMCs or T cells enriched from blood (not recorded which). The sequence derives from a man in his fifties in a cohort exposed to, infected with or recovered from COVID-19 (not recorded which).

The CDR3 region is CAWSVGGRMGQPQHF. In DNA form, the CDR3 reads TGTGCCTGGAGTGTGGGGGGAAGAATGGGTCAGCCCCAGCATTTT. The rearrangement uses TRBV30 and TRBJ1-5; a weak D match, TRBD1 (5 bases). CDR3 size: 15 residues. V was trimmed by 0 bases and J by 6 bases, leaving 15 bases between them. Germline V gene lookup returns CDR1 GTSNPN and CDR2 SVGIG (reference sequence).